This T cell receptor (beta chain) originates from a study of technical replicates of blood from several donors. Only in-frame clones appear in the TCRdb table, and some are missing; sequencing was by immunoSEQ multiplex PCR. Of over 85,000 clones in the sample, 90% to 96% were seen once. V lost 5 bases and J lost 8, with 19 bases in between. This CDR3 spans 15 amino acids. Per germline, CDR1 GTSNPN and CDR2 SVGIG (reference sequence). Sequencing was performed on T cells isolated from PBMCs. The chain employs TRBV30 and TRBJ1-6, with D perhaps matching TRBD1 (5 bases). The sequence came from a human donor in good health. CDR3 amino acids: CAWAGLGRVDSPLHF. The CDR3 bases are TGTGCCTGGGCAGGGCTCGGCAGGGTTGATTCACCCCTCCACTTT.